Below are 9 T cell receptor beta chains sequenced from a single sample in a study of T cell changes during pregnancy in multiple sclerosis. Measured with immunoSEQ multiplex PCR; TCRdb has only the in-frame clones, and not every one. The table has 39,000 or so clones, approximately 91% seen once. The sequencing here drew on CD4+ T cells from peripheral blood mononuclear cells, taken after pregnancy. The receptors come from a female donor in good health, enrolled as a control in a pregnancy study.

In DNA, the CDR3 is TGTGCCAGCCTACCCAAGACTAGCGGGAGCACAGATACGCAGTATTTT. Translation gives CASLPKTSGSTDTQYF. The rearrangement uses TRBV2 and TRBJ2-3, with 10 bases fitting TRBD2. CDR3 length: 16 residues. Germline CDR1 and CDR2: SNHLY and FYNNEI. J gave up 0 bases and V 8 bases, and 8 bases lay outside the gene matches.

V is TRBV4-2 and J is TRBJ1-2, with 9 bases lining up with TRBD1. This CDR3 contains 15 residues. CDR1 and CDR2 (germline): LGHNA, YNFKEQ. The V segment lost 0 bases and the J segment 5 bases; nucleotides outside the gene matches: 4. CDR3 DNA: TGTGCCAGCAGCCAAGAACAGGGGGCGCAATATGGCTACACCTTC. Amino acid sequence: CASSQEQGAQYGYTF.

The chain is built from TRBV7-9 and TRBJ1-1; D might be TRBD1 (5 bases). Germline CDR1 SEHNR, CDR2 FQNEAQ (reference sequence). The CDR3 totals 14 residues. V dropped 1 base and J dropped 0 bases, with 6 bases sitting between them. The CDR3 protein is CASSLGGVNTEAFF. CDR3 in DNA: TGTGCCAGCAGCTTAGGGGGGGTGAACACTGAAGCTTTCTTT.

The CDR3 nucleotides are TGTGCCAGCAGTGAATTGGGGGGTAGCGGCTACGAGCAGTACTTC. Translation gives CASSELGGSGYEQYF. The chain carries TRBV25-1 and TRBJ2-5; a possible D gene is TRBD2 (6 bases). The closer fit of TRBJ2-7 to the DNA end suggests the J call may be wrong. The CDR3 spans 15 residues. The V gene's germline CDR1 is MGHDK and CDR2 SYGVNS.

This clone came up once. The CDR3 nucleotides are TGTGCCAGCAGCTTAGATACGGGGACTAGCGGGGAGCTGTTTTTT. It specifies CASSLDTGTSGELFF. V gene TRBV7-2 combines with J gene TRBJ2-2, with 8 bases fitting TRBD2. Losses at the gene ends were 1 base for V and 7 bases for J; bases not matched to a gene: 5. Germline CDR1 reads SGHTA; CDR2 reads FQGNSA. The CDR3 loop spans 15 amino acids.

The chain employs TRBV30 and TRBJ1-1; possible D gene TRBD1, 6 bases. Trimming shortened V by 7 bases and J by 5 bases, and 14 bases separated the two germline ends. The CDR3 runs to 12 residues. Germline CDR1 and CDR2: GTSNPN and SVGIG (reference sequence). CDR3 coding DNA: TGTGCCTTCCAAGGGGGGGGAACTGAAGCTTTCTTT. This codes for CAFQGGGTEAFF.

The chain uses TRBV6-4 and TRBJ2-1; 9 nucleotides align to TRBD2. Trimming cost V 1 base and J 4 bases; bases outside gene matches: 5. This CDR3 comprises 16 residues. CDR1 is MRHNA, CDR2 SNTAGT, per germline. CDR3 in amino acids: CASSDLASGKYNEQFF. Here the CDR3 DNA reads TGTGCCAGCAGTGACTTGGCTAGCGGGAAATACAATGAGCAGTTCTTC.

The rearrangement uses TRBV9 and TRBJ1-1; 9 bases map to TRBD1. This CDR3 comprises 15 residues. Germline V gives CDR1 SGDLS, CDR2 YYNGEE. V gave up 3 bases and J gave up 6 bases; unmatched junction bases: 9. CDR3 nucleotides: TGTGCCAGCAGCGGGACAGGGGATTTATTCTCTGAAGCTTTCTTT. Amino acids: CASSGTGDLFSEAFF.

V and J are TRBV12-5 and TRBJ2-2, with TRBD1 as a possible D gene (5 bases). Germline V gene lookup returns CDR1 LGHNT and CDR2 FRNRAP. Trimming cost V 2 bases and J 4 bases, with 17 bases left between them. CDR3 length: 17 amino acids. The CDR3 spells CASGLFVTAPATGELFF. DNA for the CDR3: TGTGCTAGTGGTTTGTTTGTGACAGCACCGGCCACCGGGGAGCTGTTTTTT.